Below, 14 T cell receptor beta chains from the same sample are listed, as sequenced in a study of cytomegalovirus exposure and HLA in healthy donors. Only in-frame clones appear in the TCRdb table, and some are missing; sequencing was by immunoSEQ multiplex PCR. This table holds approximately 54,000 clones, around nine tenths found once. Sequencing was carried out using PBMCs. These receptors were collected from a woman aged 18-29 years in good health and CMV-seropositive.

This clone occurred once. J is TRBJ2-5 and V is TRBV27, with TRBD2 matching 11 bases. The CDR3 contains 16 residues. Germline V gene sequence: CDR1 MNHEY, CDR2 SMNVEV (reference sequence). The V and J ends lost 3 bases and 1 base, in that order; junction bases with no gene match: 4. The CDR3 DNA reads TGTGCCAGCAGTTTCACTAGCGGGGGTTCCCAAGAGACCCAGTACTTC. It codes for CASSFTSGGSQETQYF.

As concerns this clone: Without the conserved terminal phenylalanine or tryptophan, this CDR3 likely stems from a read error. V is TRBV7-9 and J is TRBJ1-1; D is uncertain. CDR1 and CDR2 from the germline V gene are SEHNR and FQNEAQ (reference sequence). This CDR3 comprises 13 residues. V lost 5 bases and J 0 bases, leaving 7 bases between the germline ends. The CDR3 bases are TGTGCCAGCAGCGCTACAGTGAACACTGAAGCTTTCCTT. Protein: CASSATVNTEAFL.

The CDR3, as DNA: TGTGCCAGCAGTGAAGTGCAGGGGGCTAATGAAAAACTGTTTTTT. This translates into CASSEVQGANEKLFF. V usage is TRBV6-1 and J usage is TRBJ1-4, with 7 bases identical to TRBD1. With V trimmed by 1 base and J by 3 bases, 2 bases remained unmatched. Germline assignment: CDR1 MNHNS and CDR2 SASEGT. The CDR3 is 15 residues long.

J is TRBJ2-1 and V is TRBV18, with TRBD1 matching over 7 bases. Germline CDR1 and CDR2: KGHSH and LQKENI. V was clipped by 4 bases and J by 5 bases; unmatched bases: 8. There are 15 residues in the CDR3. Here the CDR3 DNA reads TGTGCCAGCTCACGAAAGGGGGCAGGGGACAATGAGCAGTTCTTC. Translation: CASSRKGAGDNEQFF. Full variable domain (remainder filled in from reference TRBV18 and TRBJ2-1): NAGVMQNPRHLVRRRGQEARLRCSPMKGHSHVYWYRQLPEEGLKFMVYLQKENIIDESGMPKERFSAEFPKEGPSILRIQQVVRGDSAAYFCASSRKGAGDNEQFFGPGTRLTVL.

The chain uses TRBV27 and TRBJ2-1; 7 bases agree with TRBD1. The CDR3 contains 17 residues. The V and J ends lost 5 bases and 4 bases, in that order; junction bases with no gene match: 14. Germline CDR1 is MNHEY and CDR2 is SMNVEV (reference sequence). The CDR3 DNA reads TGTGCCAGCAGTCCACCTCCCCCGGGACAGAATTACAATGAGCAGTTCTTC. This sequence encodes CASSPPPPGQNYNEQFF.

This clone has a handful of counts. The chain links TRBV7-3 to TRBJ1-1, with D maybe TRBD1 (5 bases). The CDR3 has 13 residues. Trimming took 4 bases from V and 4 from J, leaving 10 bases between them. Germline V lookup: CDR1 SGHTA, CDR2 FQGTGA. In nucleotides, the CDR3 is TGTGCCAGCAGCTATGGAAGGGGCACTGAAGCTTTCTTT. Its protein product is CASSYGRGTEAFF. Looking up the rest from reference TRBV7-3 and TRBJ1-1 gives the full variable domain: GAGVSQTPSNKVTEKGKYVELRCDPISGHTALYWYRQSLGQGPEFLIYFQGTGAADDSGLPNDRFFAVRPEGSVSTLKIQRTERGDSAVYLCASSYGRGTEAFFGQGTRLTVV.

V is TRBV13 and J is TRBJ2-1; possibly TRBD2 for D (6 bases). Trimming pared 0 bases from V and 3 bases from J, leaving 12 bases between. The germline gives CDR1 PRHDT, CDR2 FYEKMQ (reference sequence). CDR3 length equals 16 residues. CDR3 sequence (DNA): TGTGCCAGCAGCTTAGGCAGCGGGCGTCACTACAATGAGCAGTTCTTC. Its translation: CASSLGSGRHYNEQFF.

This clone appeared a single time. The chain is built from TRBV7-9 and TRBJ2-6, with 7 bases aligning to TRBD1. CDR1 and CDR2 from the germline V gene are SEHNR and FQNEAQ (reference sequence). With 5 bases clipped from V and 6 bases from J, the junction kept 19 bases outside the gene matches. CDR3 length: 19 amino acids. CDR3 sequence (DNA): TGTGCCAGCAGCCCCCTACCCAGGACAGGAACCCTTGAGGCCAACGTCCTGACTTTC. Translated, it gives CASSPLPRTGTLEANVLTF.

This sequence joins TRBV6-1 and TRBJ1-2, with D possibly TRBD1 on 6 matching bases. CDR1 and CDR2 from the germline V gene are MNHNS and SASEGT. CDR3 length: 12 amino acids. Trimming took off 4 bases at V and 8 bases at J, with 11 bases between the two ends. The CDR3 DNA reads as TGTGCCAGCAGTGTCCGGGACACAGGCTACACCTTC. Translation gives CASSVRDTGYTF.

CDR3 DNA sequence: TGTGCCTGGAGCGACTTAGAGAATTCACCCCTCCACTTT. This sequence encodes CAWSDLENSPLHF. The rearrangement joins TRBV30 to TRBJ1-6; D is uncertain. The germline gives CDR1 GTSNPN, CDR2 SVGIG (reference sequence). This CDR3 is built from 13 residues. Trimming removed 3 bases at V and 7 bases at J, with 10 bases between.

About this clone itself: Germline is not matched at one junction end, which may reflect a read error. The chain has TRBV7-3 and TRBJ2-1; possible D gene TRBD2, 6 bases. The CDR3 spans 16 residues. Germline V gives CDR1 SGHTA, CDR2 FQGTGA. The CDR3 here is CASSLTSGTPYNEQFF. DNA of the CDR3: TGTGCCAGCAGCTTAACATCCGGGACTCCCTATAATGAGCAGTTCTTC.

This clone was seen a single time. V gene TRBV4-1 combines with J gene TRBJ2-7; 7 nucleotides match TRBD1. Trimming at V came to 4 bases and at J to 3 bases, leaving 9 bases not matched to a gene. The CDR3 spans 15 residues. CDR1 is MGHRA and CDR2 is YSYEKL in the germline V gene. The CDR3 DNA follows: TGCGCCAGCAGCCTAAGACAGGGATTGAGCTACGAGCAGTACTTC. Encoded protein: CASSLRQGLSYEQYF.

The chain links TRBV5-4 to TRBJ1-1; no reliable D call. The CDR3 is 13 residues long. Germline V gene sequence: CDR1 SGHNT, CDR2 YYREEE (reference sequence). Trimming shortened V by 4 bases and J by 1 base, and 8 bases separated the two germline ends. The CDR3 is CASSGQANTEAFF. For the CDR3, the DNA is TGTGCCAGCAGCGGGCAGGCGAACACTGAAGCTTTCTTT. Looking up the rest from reference TRBV5-4 and TRBJ1-1 gives the full variable domain: ETGVTQSPTHLIKTRGQQVTLRCSSQSGHNTVSWYQQALGQGPQFIFQYYREEENGRGNFPPRFSGLQFPNYSSELNVNALELDDSALYLCASSGQANTEAFFGQGTRLTVV.

The chain combines TRBV6-1 with TRBJ2-5; D may be TRBD1 (6 bases). V was cut by 7 bases and J by 4 bases, with 16 bases left in between. CDR1 MNHNS and CDR2 SASEGT come from the germline V gene. The CDR3 consists of 14 residues. The CDR3 DNA reads TGTGCCAGCAATCCAGGGGCGCCTGGAGAGACCCAGTACTTC. Protein sequence: CASNPGAPGETQYF.